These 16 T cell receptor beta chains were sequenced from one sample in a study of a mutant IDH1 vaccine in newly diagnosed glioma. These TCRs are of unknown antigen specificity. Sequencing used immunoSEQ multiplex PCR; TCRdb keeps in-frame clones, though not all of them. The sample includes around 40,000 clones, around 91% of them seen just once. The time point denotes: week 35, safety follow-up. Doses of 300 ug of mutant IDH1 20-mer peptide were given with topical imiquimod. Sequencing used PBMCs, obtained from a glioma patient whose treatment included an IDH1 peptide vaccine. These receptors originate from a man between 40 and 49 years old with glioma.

The CDR3 sequence: CASSGRGRVYGYTF. CDR3 DNA sequence: TGTGCCAGCAGTGGTCGGGGAAGAGTATATGGCTACACCTTC. This rearrangement joins TRBV28 to TRBJ1-2; D uncertain. Germline V gene data show CDR1 as MDHEN and CDR2 as SYDVKM. The V end was cut by 5 bases, the J end by 5 bases, with 15 bases between. The CDR3 totals 14 residues.

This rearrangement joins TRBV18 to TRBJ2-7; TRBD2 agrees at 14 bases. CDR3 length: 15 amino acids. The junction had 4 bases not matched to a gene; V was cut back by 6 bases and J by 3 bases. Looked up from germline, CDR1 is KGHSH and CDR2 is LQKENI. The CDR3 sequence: CASSSGLAGVYEQYF. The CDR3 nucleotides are TGTGCCAGCTCCTCGGGACTAGCGGGAGTCTACGAGCAGTACTTC.

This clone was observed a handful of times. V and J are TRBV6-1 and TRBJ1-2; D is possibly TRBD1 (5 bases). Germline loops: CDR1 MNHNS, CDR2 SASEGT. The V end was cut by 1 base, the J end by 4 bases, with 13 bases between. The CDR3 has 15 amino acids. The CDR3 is CASSEGDSAFYGYTF. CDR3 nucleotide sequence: TGTGCCAGCAGTGAAGGAGACAGCGCCTTCTATGGCTACACCTTC.

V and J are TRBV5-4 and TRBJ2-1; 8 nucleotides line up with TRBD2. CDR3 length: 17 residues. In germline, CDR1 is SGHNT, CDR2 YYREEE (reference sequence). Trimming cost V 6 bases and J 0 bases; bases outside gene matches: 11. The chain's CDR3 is CASNPGGGDGSYNEQFF. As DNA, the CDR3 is TGTGCCAGCAACCCGGGGGGGGGAGACGGCTCCTACAATGAGCAGTTCTTC.

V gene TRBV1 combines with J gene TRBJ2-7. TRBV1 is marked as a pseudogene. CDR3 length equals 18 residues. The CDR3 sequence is CTSSQKLFPGRISYEQYF. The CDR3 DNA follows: TGCACCAGCAGCCAAAAGTTATTTCCGGGGCGAATTTCCTACGAGCAGTACTTC.

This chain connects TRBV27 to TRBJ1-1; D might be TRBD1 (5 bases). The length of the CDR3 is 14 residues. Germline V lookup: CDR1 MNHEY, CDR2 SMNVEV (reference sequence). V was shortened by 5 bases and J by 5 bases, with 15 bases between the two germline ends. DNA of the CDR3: TGTGCCAGCAGTCCGCCGGGGGGTTGGACTGAAGCTTTCTTT. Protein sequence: CASSPPGGWTEAFF.

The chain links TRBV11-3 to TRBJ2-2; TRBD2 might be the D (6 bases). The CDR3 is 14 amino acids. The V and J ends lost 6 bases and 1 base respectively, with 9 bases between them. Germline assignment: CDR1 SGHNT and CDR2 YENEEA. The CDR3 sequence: CASSRDWNTGELFF. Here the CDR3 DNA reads TGTGCCAGCAGTCGGGACTGGAACACCGGGGAGCTGTTTTTT.

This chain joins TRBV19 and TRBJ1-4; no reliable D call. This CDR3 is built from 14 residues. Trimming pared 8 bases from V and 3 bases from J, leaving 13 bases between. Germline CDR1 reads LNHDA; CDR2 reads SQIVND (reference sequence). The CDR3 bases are TGTGCCAGTGGTCTGGACGGATCTAATGAAAAACTGTTTTTT. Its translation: CASGLDGSNEKLFF. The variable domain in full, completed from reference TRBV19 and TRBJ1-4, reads DGGITQSPKYLFRKEGQNVTLSCEQNLNHDAMYWYRQDPGQGLRLIYYSQIVNDFQKGDIAEGYSVSREKKESFPLTVTSAQKNPTAFYLCASGLDGSNEKLFFGSGTQLSVL.

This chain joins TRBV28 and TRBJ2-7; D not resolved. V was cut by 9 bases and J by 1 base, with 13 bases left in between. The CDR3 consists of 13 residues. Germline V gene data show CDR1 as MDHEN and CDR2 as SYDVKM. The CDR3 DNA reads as TGTGCCAGTCTGACAAGTATTTCCTACGAGCAGTACTTC. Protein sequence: CASLTSISYEQYF.

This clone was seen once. The CDR3 nucleotides are TGTGCCAGCAGGGACAGGGGGTTGGAGACCCAGTACTTC. This translates into CASRDRGLETQYF. This chain joins TRBV28 and TRBJ2-5; 10 bases agree with TRBD1. After removal of 6 bases from V and 5 bases from J, the junction contained 3 bases not matched to a gene. In germline, CDR1 is MDHEN, CDR2 SYDVKM. The CDR3 is 13 amino acids.

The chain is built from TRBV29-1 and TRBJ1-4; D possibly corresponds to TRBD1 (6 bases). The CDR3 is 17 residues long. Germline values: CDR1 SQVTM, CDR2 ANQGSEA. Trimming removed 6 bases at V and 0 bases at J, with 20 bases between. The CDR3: CSVRGQRGDPTNEKLFF. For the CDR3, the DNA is TGCAGCGTCCGCGGACAGAGGGGGGATCCAACTAATGAAAAACTGTTTTTT.

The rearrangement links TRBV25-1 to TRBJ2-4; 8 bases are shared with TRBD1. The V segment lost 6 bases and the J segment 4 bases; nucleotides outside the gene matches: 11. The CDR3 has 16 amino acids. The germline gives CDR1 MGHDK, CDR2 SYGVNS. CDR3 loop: CASSPDRAINKNIQYF. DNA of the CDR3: TGTGCCAGCAGCCCGGACAGGGCGATAAATAAAAACATTCAGTACTTC. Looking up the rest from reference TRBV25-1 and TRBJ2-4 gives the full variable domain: EADIYQTPRYLVIGTGKKITLECSQTMGHDKMYWYQQDPGMELHLIHYSYGVNSTEKGDLSSESTVSRIRTEHFPLTLESARPSHTSQYLCASSPDRAINKNIQYFGAGTRLSVL.

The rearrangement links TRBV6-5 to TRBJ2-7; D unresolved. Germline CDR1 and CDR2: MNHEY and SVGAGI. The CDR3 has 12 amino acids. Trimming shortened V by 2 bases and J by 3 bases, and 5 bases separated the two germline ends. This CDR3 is CASSYVDYEQYV. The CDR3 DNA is TGTGCCAGCAGTTACGTTGACTACGAGCAGTACGTC.

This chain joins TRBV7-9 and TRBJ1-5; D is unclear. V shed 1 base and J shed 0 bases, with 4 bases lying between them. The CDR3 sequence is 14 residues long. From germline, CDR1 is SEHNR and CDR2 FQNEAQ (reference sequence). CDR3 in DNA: TGTGCCAGCAGCTTAGGGGCTAGCAATCAGCCCCAGCATTTT. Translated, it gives CASSLGASNQPQHF.

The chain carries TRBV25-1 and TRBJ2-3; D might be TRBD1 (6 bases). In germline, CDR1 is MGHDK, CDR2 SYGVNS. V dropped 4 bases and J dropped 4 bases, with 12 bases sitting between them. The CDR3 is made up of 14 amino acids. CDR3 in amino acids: CASSGNRVADTQYF. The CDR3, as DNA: TGTGCCAGCAGTGGAAACAGGGTGGCAGATACGCAGTATTTT.

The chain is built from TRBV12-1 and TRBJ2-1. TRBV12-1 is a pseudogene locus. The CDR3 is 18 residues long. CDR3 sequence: CASSWAFKRPETYNEQFF. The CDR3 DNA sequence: TGTGCCAGCAGCTGGGCCTTTAAGCGCCCGGAGACCTACAATGAGCAGTTCTTC.